This T cell receptor beta chain was obtained from a study of T-cell reconstitution after alpha-beta-depleted transplantation in children. Study-wide results and caveats: After one year, T-cell counts and TCRbeta diversity mostly came from new T cells. In patients about two months after transplant, alpha-beta T cells reportedly arose from several hundred expanded graft clones. Where some patients showed high TCRbeta diversity at day 60, it came from recipient T cells and thymic progenitors that had survived.

CDR1 and CDR2 from the germline V gene are DFQATT and SNEGSKA (reference sequence). V lost 0 bases to trimming and J lost 3 bases, with 14 bases between them. This CDR3 contains 16 residues. This clonotype was detected only a few times. No antigen is known for it. Unique molecular identifiers featured in how the TCRbeta library was prepared. Via MiXCR, TCRdb re-called the PCR reads, giving one row per CDR3 protein. The sample consists of about 510,000 distinct CDR3 sequences, around 10% of them appearing once. Sequenced here: PBMCs, mostly from graft donor cells, sampled 180 days after TCRalphabeta/CD19-depleted stem cell transplant. V and J are TRBV20-1 and TRBJ2-2, with D perhaps assigned TRBD1 or TRBD2 (5 bases each). This receptor was identified in a female patient aged 2-9 years who had a stem cell transplant for aplastic anemia, so the T cells may come from the graft donor. The CDR3: CSARDRGREDTGELFF. Here the CDR3 DNA reads TGCAGTGCTAGAGATCGGGGCAGGGAAGACACCGGGGAGCTGTTTTTT.